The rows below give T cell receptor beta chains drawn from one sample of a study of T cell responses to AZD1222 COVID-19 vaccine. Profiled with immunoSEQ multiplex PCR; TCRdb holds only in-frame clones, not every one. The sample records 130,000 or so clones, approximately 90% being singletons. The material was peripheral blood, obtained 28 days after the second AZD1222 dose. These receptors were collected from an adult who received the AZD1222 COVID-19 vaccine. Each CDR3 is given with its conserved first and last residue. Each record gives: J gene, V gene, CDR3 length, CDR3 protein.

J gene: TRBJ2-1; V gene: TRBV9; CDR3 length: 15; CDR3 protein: CASSPWTSSSNEQFF
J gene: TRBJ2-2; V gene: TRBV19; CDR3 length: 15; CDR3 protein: CASSIKQGPSGELFF
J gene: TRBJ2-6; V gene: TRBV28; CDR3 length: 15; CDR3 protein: CASSISLPGANVLTF
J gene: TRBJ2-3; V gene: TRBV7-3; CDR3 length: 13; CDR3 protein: CASSVGGSDTQYF
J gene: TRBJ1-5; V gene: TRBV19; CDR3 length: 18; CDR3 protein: CASRSRDRGLSSNQPQHF
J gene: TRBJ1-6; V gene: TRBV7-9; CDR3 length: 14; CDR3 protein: CASSQGGHNSPLHF
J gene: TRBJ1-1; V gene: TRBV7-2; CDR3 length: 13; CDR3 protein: CASSFYRNTEAFF
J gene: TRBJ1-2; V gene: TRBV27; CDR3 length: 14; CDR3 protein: CASSSRGPGYGYTF
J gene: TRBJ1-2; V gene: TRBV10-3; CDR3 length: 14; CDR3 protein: CAISSRTVNYGYTF
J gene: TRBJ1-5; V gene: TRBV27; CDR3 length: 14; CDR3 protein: CASIGRQGHQPQHF
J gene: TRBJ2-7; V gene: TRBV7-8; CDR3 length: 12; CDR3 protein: CASSRNLADQYF
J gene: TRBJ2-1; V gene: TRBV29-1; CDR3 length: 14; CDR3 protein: CSGPRQGSYNEQFF
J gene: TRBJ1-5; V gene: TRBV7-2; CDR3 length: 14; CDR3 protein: CASSYLPGEQPQHF
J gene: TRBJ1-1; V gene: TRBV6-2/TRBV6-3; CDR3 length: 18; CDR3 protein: CASSCERPELSLNTEAFF
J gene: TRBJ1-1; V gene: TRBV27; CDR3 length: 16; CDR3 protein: CASSSDRRLVWAEAFF
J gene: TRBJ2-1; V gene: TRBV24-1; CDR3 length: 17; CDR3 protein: CATSDIGGPPSYNEQFF
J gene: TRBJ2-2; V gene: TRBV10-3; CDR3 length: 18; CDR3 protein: CAISDPPTGVVGDRELFF
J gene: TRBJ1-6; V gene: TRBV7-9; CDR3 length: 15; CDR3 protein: CASSANRGMDSPLHF
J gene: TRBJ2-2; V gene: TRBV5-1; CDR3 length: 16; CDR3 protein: CASSLPRDTATGELFF
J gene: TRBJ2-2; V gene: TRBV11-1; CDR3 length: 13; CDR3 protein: CASSLDNTGELFF
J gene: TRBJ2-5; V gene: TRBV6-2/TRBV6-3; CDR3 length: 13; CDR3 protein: CASSFAGQETQYF
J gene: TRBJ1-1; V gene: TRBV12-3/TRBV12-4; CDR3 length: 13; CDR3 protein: CASIKRERTEAFF
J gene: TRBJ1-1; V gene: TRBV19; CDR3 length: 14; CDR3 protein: CASSIWPRNTEAFF
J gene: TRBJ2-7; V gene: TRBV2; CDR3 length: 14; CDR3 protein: CASSVPGGWYEQYF
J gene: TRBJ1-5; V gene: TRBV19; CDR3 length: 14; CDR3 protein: CASIRLGSNQPQHF
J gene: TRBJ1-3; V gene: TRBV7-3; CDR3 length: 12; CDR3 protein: CASSFPGGTIYF
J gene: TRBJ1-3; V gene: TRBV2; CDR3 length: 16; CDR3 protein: CASSEGRILSGNTIYF
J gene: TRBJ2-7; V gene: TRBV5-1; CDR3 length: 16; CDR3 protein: CASSQVRDLNTYEQYF
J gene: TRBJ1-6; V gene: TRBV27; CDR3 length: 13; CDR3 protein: CASSSQWGSPLHF
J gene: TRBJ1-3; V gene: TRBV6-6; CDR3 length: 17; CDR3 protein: CASSRERRGISGNTIYF
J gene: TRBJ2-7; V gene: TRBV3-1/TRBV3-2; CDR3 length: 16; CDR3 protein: CASSLARRGDAYEQYF
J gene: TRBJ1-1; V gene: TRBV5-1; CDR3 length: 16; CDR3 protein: CASSLGLGQLNTEAFF
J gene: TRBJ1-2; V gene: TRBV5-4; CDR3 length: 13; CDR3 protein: CASSRDRGLVYTF
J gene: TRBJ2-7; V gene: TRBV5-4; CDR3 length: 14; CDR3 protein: CASSLEVGTYEQYF
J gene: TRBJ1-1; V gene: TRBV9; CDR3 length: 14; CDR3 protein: CASSELRVNTEAFF
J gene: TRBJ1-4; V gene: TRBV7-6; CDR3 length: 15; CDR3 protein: CASSLTASTNEKLFF
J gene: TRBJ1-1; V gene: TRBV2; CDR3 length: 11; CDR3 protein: CASRALMGAFF
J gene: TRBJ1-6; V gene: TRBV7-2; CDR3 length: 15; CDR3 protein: CASSLGGGIDSPLHF
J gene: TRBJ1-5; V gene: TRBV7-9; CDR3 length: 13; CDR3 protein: CASSSDRLQPQHF
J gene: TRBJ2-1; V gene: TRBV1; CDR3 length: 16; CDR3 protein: CTSSHPSGGSYNEQFF
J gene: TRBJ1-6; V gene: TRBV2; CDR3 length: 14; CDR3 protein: CASSAVSYNSPLHF
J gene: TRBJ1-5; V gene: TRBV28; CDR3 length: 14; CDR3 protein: CASSPPSGNQPQHF
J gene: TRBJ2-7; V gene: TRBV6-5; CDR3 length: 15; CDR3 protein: CASSYSGVAGFEQYF
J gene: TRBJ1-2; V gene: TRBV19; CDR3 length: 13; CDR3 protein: CASSPGQGVGYTF
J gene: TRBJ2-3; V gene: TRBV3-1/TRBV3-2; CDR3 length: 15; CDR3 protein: CASSQQLLSTDTQYF
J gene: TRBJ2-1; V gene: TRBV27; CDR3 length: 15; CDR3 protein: CASSPGVLGGNEQFF
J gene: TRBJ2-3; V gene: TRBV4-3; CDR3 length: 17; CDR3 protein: CASSQEPPGDRTDTQYF
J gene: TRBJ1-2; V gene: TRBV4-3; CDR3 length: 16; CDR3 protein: CASSQESWGHDYGYTF
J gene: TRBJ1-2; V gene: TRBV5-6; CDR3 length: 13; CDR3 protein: CASSPLSHYGYTF
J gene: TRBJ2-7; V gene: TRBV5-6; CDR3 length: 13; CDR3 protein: CASSLGVFYEQYF
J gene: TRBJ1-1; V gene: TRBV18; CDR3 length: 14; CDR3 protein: CASSPTGRDTEAFF
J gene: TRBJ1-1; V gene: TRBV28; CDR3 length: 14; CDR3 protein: CASSDQGTNTEAFF
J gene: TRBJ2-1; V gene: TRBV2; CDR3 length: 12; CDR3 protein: CASSPLSDEQFF
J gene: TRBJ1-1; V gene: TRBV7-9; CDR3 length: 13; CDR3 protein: CASSPPDSFKAFF
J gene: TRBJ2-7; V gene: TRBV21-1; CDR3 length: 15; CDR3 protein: CASSKADRGRYEQYF